This TCR beta chain was recorded in a study of blood T cell repertoires in COVID-19. Germline trimming cut 2 bases from V and 0 bases from J; bases unmatched to any gene: 5. The CDR3 covers 16 residues. Germline V gene sequence: CDR1 MNHNS, CDR2 SASEGT. The method was immunoSEQ multiplex PCR; TCRdb's version includes in-frame clones alone and lacks a portion of them. Seen here are about 93,000 clones, 70% to 80% observed once, and the top ten hold roughly 15%. V gene TRBV6-1 combines with J gene TRBJ2-3; TRBD2 matches at 7 bases. Sequencing was carried out using peripheral blood. The TCR was taken from a human donor in a cohort sampled during active COVID-19. The CDR3 nucleotides read TGTGCCAGCAGTGAAATGGCGGGAGCTAGCACAGATACGCAGTATTTT. Its translation is CASSEMAGASTDTQYF.